Below are 18 T cell receptor beta chains sequenced from a single sample in a study of blood T cell repertoires in COVID-19. This table comes from immunoSEQ multiplex PCR, and its TCRdb copy is limited to in-frame clones, with some not included. Among more than 150,000 clones, roughly 87% were seen once, and the ten largest hold about 6.5%. Sequencing was done on a sample of PBMCs or T cells enriched from blood (not recorded which). All receptors come from a woman aged 50 to 60 who had recovered from COVID-19.

This rearrangement joins TRBV19 to TRBJ2-1, with D uncertain. Germline V gives CDR1 LNHDA, CDR2 SQIVND (reference sequence). This CDR3 is built from 15 residues. Trimming cost V 0 bases and J 2 bases, with 8 bases left between them. CDR3 DNA: TGTGCCAGTAGTATAGATCGGAGTGCCTACAATGAGCAGTTCTTC. The encoded protein is CASSIDRSAYNEQFF.

The V and J genes are TRBV3-1 (or the pseudogene TRBV3-2) and TRBJ1-3; unclear D gene. V was pared by 3 bases and J by 9 bases, with 12 bases between. This CDR3 has 13 amino acids. The germline V gene has CDR1 LGHDT and CDR2 YNNKEL (reference sequence). The DNA for the CDR3 is TGTGCCAGCAGCCACCGTAGAACCGGCACCATATATTTT. It translates to CASSHRRTGTIYF.

V is TRBV25-1 and J is TRBJ2-3; D is uncertain. Germline CDR1 MGHDK, CDR2 SYGVNS. The length of the CDR3 is 13 residues. V lost 5 bases and J lost 1, with 7 bases in between. CDR3 loop: CASSRVGTDTQYF. DNA for the CDR3: TGTGCCAGCAGTCGAGTCGGCACAGATACGCAGTATTTT.

The chain recombines TRBV5-1 with TRBJ2-3; tentatively, D is TRBD2 (5 bases). Germline V CDR1 and CDR2: SGHRS, YFSETQ. V was trimmed by 4 bases and J by 2 bases, leaving 14 bases between them. This CDR3 comprises 15 residues. CDR3 protein: CASSLSGGSTDTQYF. The CDR3 region has the DNA TGCGCCAGCAGCCTGTCGGGCGGGTCCACAGATACGCAGTATTTT. The whole variable domain, filled in from reference TRBV5-1 and TRBJ2-3, reads KAGVTQTPRYLIKTRGQQVTLSCSPISGHRSVSWYQQTPGQGLQFLFEYFSETQRNKGNFPGRFSGRQFSNSRSEMNVSTLELGDSALYLCASSLSGGSTDTQYFGPGTRLTVL.

This chain connects TRBV29-1 to TRBJ1-4; D call uncertain. CDR1 and CDR2 (germline): SQVTM, ANQGSEA. CDR3 size: 13 residues. The V and J ends lost 7 bases and 0 bases respectively, with 9 bases between them. CDR3 loop: CSAREATNEKLFF. CDR3 coding DNA: TGCAGCGCACGAGAAGCAACTAATGAAAAACTGTTTTTT.

The rearrangement links TRBV28 to TRBJ1-2; D uncertain. Between the trimmed V and J ends, which lost 5 bases and 1 base, there was a span of 8 bases. The V gene's germline CDR1 is MDHEN and CDR2 SYDVKM. CDR3 length: 13 residues. The CDR3 DNA follows: TGTGCCAGCAGTCAGGCCTTTAACTATGGCTACACCTTC. It yields the protein CASSQAFNYGYTF.

This rearrangement joins TRBV7-2 to TRBJ2-2, with D maybe TRBD1 (6 bases). The CDR3 contains 15 residues. Trimming cost V 5 bases and J 5 bases, with 15 bases left between them. Germline lookup yields CDR1 SGHTA and CDR2 FQGNSA. The CDR3 bases are TGTGCCAGCAGCCCCCAAACAAGGGGGACCGGGGAGCTGTTTTTT. The encoded protein is CASSPQTRGTGELFF. Drawing the rest from reference TRBV7-2 and TRBJ2-2, the complete variable domain is GAGVSQSPSNKVTEKGKDVELRCDPISGHTALYWYRQSLGQGLEFLIYFQGNSAPDKSGLPSDRFSAERTGGSVSTLTIQRTQQEDSAVYLCASSPQTRGTGELFFGEGSRLTVL.

The V call is TRBV5-1, the J call TRBJ1-2; TRBD1 aligns across 7 bases. From germline, CDR1 is SGHRS and CDR2 YFSETQ. After removal of 4 bases from V and 4 bases from J, the junction contained 7 bases not matched to a gene. The CDR3 has 14 residues. The DNA for the CDR3 is TGCGCCAGCAGCCGTAGACAGGGTCTCTATGGCTACACCTTC. Amino acid sequence: CASSRRQGLYGYTF.

V is TRBV4-1 and J is TRBJ2-7; 8 nucleotides align to TRBD2. The CDR3 has 19 amino acids. CDR1 and CDR2 (germline): MGHRA, YSYEKL. The junction had 15 bases not matched to a gene; V was cut back by 0 bases and J by 2 bases. The CDR3 bases are TGCGCCAGCAGCCAAGATCGGCTAGCGGGTTACCGGGGCCCCTACGAGCAGTACTTC. Translation: CASSQDRLAGYRGPYEQYF.

The CDR3 sequence: CASSLGSTGQETQYF. The CDR3 nucleotides read TGCGCCAGCAGCCTAGGGTCAACAGGCCAAGAGACCCAGTACTTC. V is TRBV5-1 and J is TRBJ2-5; weak D call: TRBD1 (5 bases). The CDR3 sequence is 15 residues long. V lost 4 bases to trimming and J lost 1 base, with 14 bases between them. CDR1 SGHRS and CDR2 YFSETQ come from the germline V gene.

This clone was seen only once. CDR3 sequence reads: CASSDRVGAGELFF. CDR3 DNA sequence: TGTGCCAGCAGCGACAGGGTTGGGGCCGGGGAGCTGTTTTTT. The rearrangement joins TRBV7-3 to TRBJ2-2; 7 bases fit TRBD1. The CDR3 length is 14 residues. V shed 5 bases, J shed 6 bases, and the junction held 6 bases outside the gene matches. The germline V gene has CDR1 SGHTA and CDR2 FQGTGA.

The chain recombines TRBV20-1 with TRBJ1-5; D unclear. The CDR3 length is 13 residues. V gave up 3 bases and J gave up 5 bases, with 11 bases separating them. Per germline, CDR1 DFQATT and CDR2 SNEGSKA (reference sequence). This CDR3 reads CSASSVADQPQHF. The CDR3 nucleotides read TGCAGTGCTAGTAGCGTGGCTGATCAGCCCCAGCATTTT.

About this clone: This sample also contains other DNA sequences that code for the same CDR3. The V gene is TRBV12-3 or TRBV12-4, the J gene TRBJ1-1; D might be TRBD1 (5 bases). V lost 3 bases and J lost 2, with 7 bases in between. The CDR3 length is 13 residues. The CDR3 region has the DNA TGTGCCAGCAGTTTGACAGAAAACACTGAAGCTTTCTTT. Translated: CASSLTENTEAFF.

The rearrangement uses TRBV2 and TRBJ2-1; 8 nucleotides align to TRBD2. V lost 5 bases to trimming and J lost 1 base; unmatched junction nucleotides: 4. From germline, CDR1 is SNHLY and CDR2 FYNNEI. The CDR3 contains 15 residues. The DNA for the CDR3 is TGTGCCAGCAGTCGAGCTAGCGGGTCCTACAATGAGCAGTTCTTC. Protein product: CASSRASGSYNEQFF.

CDR3 sequence (DNA): TGTGCCAGCAGTTTCACCGGACTAGCGGGAGGCAATGAGCAGTTCTTC. It translates to CASSFTGLAGGNEQFF. This sequence joins TRBV27 and TRBJ2-1; 14 nucleotides agree with TRBD2. Germline trimming cut 3 bases from V and 6 bases from J; bases unmatched to any gene: 4. CDR3 length: 16 residues. Germline V gene data show CDR1 as MNHEY and CDR2 as SMNVEV (reference sequence).

The gene calls are TRBV2 and TRBJ1-1, with D possibly TRBD1 on 6 matching bases. The V gene's germline CDR1 is SNHLY and CDR2 FYNNEI. This CDR3 is 13 amino acids long. V was clipped by 7 bases and J by 9 bases, with 18 bases between them. CDR3 in amino acids: CASNDPGRDKAFF. The CDR3 DNA reads TGTGCCAGCAACGACCCGGGACGGGACAAAGCTTTCTTT. Full variable domain (rest looked up from reference TRBV2 and TRBJ1-1): EPEVTQTPSHQVTQMGQEVILRCVPISNHLYFYWYRQILGQKVEFLVSFYNNEISEKSEIFDDQFSVERPDGSNFTLKIRSTKLEDSAMYFCASNDPGRDKAFFGQGTRLTVV.

This sequence joins TRBV24-1 and TRBJ2-5; 10 bases agree with TRBD1. This CDR3 contains 15 residues. With 1 base clipped from V and 4 bases from J, the junction kept 2 bases outside the gene matches. The germline CDR1 and CDR2 sequences are KGHDR and SFDVKD. CDR3 sequence reads: CATSDFDRGLETQYF. For the CDR3, the DNA is TGTGCCACCAGTGATTTCGACAGGGGGCTAGAGACCCAGTACTTC.

Of note for this clone: Other DNA sequences in the sample encode the same CDR3. The chain links TRBV7-8 to TRBJ2-7; D is ambiguous. The ends were cut back, 1 base at V and 2 bases at J, with 3 bases in the middle. The CDR3 is made up of 12 amino acids. In germline, CDR1 is SGHVS, CDR2 FQNEAQ. The CDR3 here is CASSLGAYEQYF. CDR3 coding DNA: TGTGCCAGCAGCTTAGGCGCCTACGAGCAGTACTTC.